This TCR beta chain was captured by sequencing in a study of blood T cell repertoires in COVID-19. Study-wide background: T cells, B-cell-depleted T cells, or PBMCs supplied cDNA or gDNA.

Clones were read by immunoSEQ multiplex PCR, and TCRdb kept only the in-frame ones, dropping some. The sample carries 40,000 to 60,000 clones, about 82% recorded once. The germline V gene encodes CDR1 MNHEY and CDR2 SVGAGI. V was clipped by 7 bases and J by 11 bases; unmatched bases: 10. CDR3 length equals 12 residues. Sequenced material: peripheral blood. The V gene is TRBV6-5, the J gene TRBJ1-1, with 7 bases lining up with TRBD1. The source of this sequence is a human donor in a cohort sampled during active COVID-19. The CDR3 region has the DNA TGTGCCAGCAACGTACAGGGGAGTGGCGCTTTCTTT. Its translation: CASNVQGSGAFF.